This T cell receptor beta chain was sequenced during a study of blood T cell repertoires in COVID-19. For the study at large: Specimens from acute and convalescent COVID-19 originated in the United States, Italy and Spain. Sample material is recorded as cDNA or gDNA derived from T cells, B-cell-depleted T cells, or PBMCs.

Assay: immunoSEQ multiplex PCR; the TCRdb copy retains only in-frame clones and omits some. The sample includes about 330,000 clones, approximately 89% of them seen just once. The cohort comprised adults aged roughly 18 to 95 years residing in about 25 US areas. Clinical history as reported by participants underpinned cohort assignment. CDR1 SGHTA and CDR2 FQGNSA come from the germline V gene. The CDR3 is made up of 12 amino acids. V was pared by 5 bases and J by 5 bases, with 6 bases between. The TCR was taken from a woman aged 25-40 years who had recovered from COVID-19. Source material: PBMCs or T cells enriched from blood (not recorded which). The chain combines TRBV7-2 with TRBJ1-4; no clear D. CDR3 in amino acids: CASSTYNEKLFF. The DNA for the CDR3 is TGTGCCAGCAGCACCTACAATGAAAAACTGTTTTTT.